The entry that follows covers one TCR beta chain sequence. Ten or more counts support this clonotype. This clone's antigen is unknown. Within one base of it there is no much larger clone, and no base qualities were kept. V gives up 0 bases and J gives up 4 bases, and the segment between their germline ends measures 12 bases. CDR1 SGHTA and CDR2 FQGNSA are derived from the germline V gene. The CDR3 starts with the cysteine, ends with the phenylalanine, and has 15 residues. CDR3 DNA is the only sequence kept; it has 45 bases, read in frame from the first base. Hyperthyroidism was defined as stable when no progression to ophthalmopathy occurred within 18 months of follow-up. Hyperthyroidism patients were newly diagnosed, with disease duration under 2 months, and aged 18 to 65 years. Patients with other autoimmune diseases, uncontrolled infections, pregnancy or lactation were excluded from the study. Diagnosis relied on clinical symptoms, serum thyroxine, TRAb, thyroid ultrasound and orbital computed tomography. Ficoll-Paque density gradient centrifugation was used to isolate PBMCs from about 9.4 ml of fresh peripheral blood. Total RNA was extracted using Trizol reagent, and RNA quality was checked on an Agilent 2100 Bioanalyzer.

The data derive from a study of Graves' ophthalmopathy and Graves' hyperthyroidism (dated by TCRdb to the late 2010s). About the full investigation: Peripheral blood samples were taken at the time of initial diagnosis, before any treatment was given. The study used TCR beta repertoire signatures to distinguish Graves' ophthalmopathy from Graves' hyperthyroidism and to predict progression to ophthalmopathy. In total, some 130 blood samples were TCR-sequenced: approximately 40 ophthalmopathy, some 75 hyperthyroidism and some 17 hyperthyroidism-to-ophthalmopathy patients. To explore V-J signatures that distinguish ophthalmopathy from hyperthyroidism, a discovery set of around 100 patients was enrolled, made up of some 41 with ophthalmopathy and some 58 with stable hyperthyroidism. For independent validation, a separate cohort was made up of around 19 hyperthyroidism patients plus 17 patients who later progressed from hyperthyroidism to ophthalmopathy. In over five hyperthyroidism patients, the T-cell repertoires found in thyroid tissue were compared with those found in blood. Following sampling, methimazole starting at 30 mg daily was administered to hyperthyroidism patients, and high-dose intravenous methylprednisolone was administered to ophthalmopathy patients. The 75 to 100 discovery patients were divided at random into training and test sets in a 7:3 ratio. Results and caveats for the whole study, not just this receptor: Ophthalmopathy was separated from stable hyperthyroidism by the 13-signature model with roughly 87% sensitivity and about 83% specificity in cross-validation and with 80%/75% in the test set. In validation, the model predicted ophthalmopathy progression with roughly 68% sensitivity and less than 80% specificity; roughly eleven predicted patients were CT-confirmed with GO in a median of approximately 6.5 months. No statistical method was used to predetermine the sample size, and group allocation was not hidden from the investigators. Most expanded thyroid clonotypes with a frequency above 0.001 also appeared in blood, which suggests that blood repertoires may reflect the immune response in the thyroid.

For repertoire sequencing, the TCR beta CDR3 regions were amplified from RNA transcripts. The first round of RT-PCR was done with HTBI primers and the Qiagen OneStep RT-PCR kit, and was followed by a second round of multiplex PCR, then size selection and purification. Sequencing of the libraries was carried out on an Illumina HiSeq2000 in paired-end mode with 100 bp reads. Turning to the authors' computational methods: SOAPnuke was used to process the reads, throwing out any read that had adapters, had uncalled bases, had a mean Phred below 15, or lacked an exact constant-primer or identifier match. COPE v1.2.5 was used to merge the high-quality paired reads. Clonotypes were defined as unique nucleotide sequences and were aligned to IMGT TRB V, D and J references using MiTCR v1.1. The analysis was limited to V-J combinations with a frequency above 0.0001, which together covered just over 98% of the repertoires. For each V-J combination, a TCR clonal expansion and chaos score was defined as the ratio of F50 clonal expansion to chaos observed in the TCRdist matrix. Welch's t-statistics and random forest were used to reduce features to about a dozen V-J combinations, which were fed into a naive Bayes classifier. Thyroid-blood repertoire similarity was quantified with the Morisita-Horn index. TCRdb itself trimmed the public reads at Q25 with fastp, ran MiXCR and retained productive beta chains. Every distinct CDR3 protein forms one entry, paired with its most common genes and DNA. TCRdb's processing, not the study's, gives the V and J calls here. The table for this sample lists about 620,000 distinct CDR3 sequences; 22% of them were counted only once. In total, the top ten clones hold approximately 7% of the sample.

The rearrangement joined TRBV7-2 to TRBJ1-2; matching of 5 bases hints at TRBD1 as the D gene. Specimen: peripheral blood. The TCR comes from a woman between 18 and 29 years old with stable Graves' hyperthyroidism. Some clones in this sample may be carry-over from other donors' samples. Donor details come from another sample of the same person, matched by shared clones. The DNA sequence is given as TGTGCCAGCAGCTTAGCGCTCTGGGACGGCTATGGCTACACCTTC. Its amino acids are CASSLALWDGYGYTF.